The sequence of this TCR beta chain was determined in a study of blood T cell repertoires in COVID-19. Profiling relied on immunoSEQ multiplex PCR, and the TCRdb table lists in-frame clones only, not all of them. The table shows roughly 63,000 clones, with 79% occurring only once. This receptor was taken from a human donor in a cohort sampled during active COVID-19. The specimen was peripheral blood.

The CDR3 loop reads CASSVAGTGEKLFF. The CDR3 region has the DNA TGTGCCAGCAGTGTGGCCGGGACAGGGGAAAAACTGTTTTTT. The chain combines TRBV2 with TRBJ1-4; 9 positions agree with TRBD1. V shed 4 bases and J 8 bases; nucleotides not matched to a gene: 5. There are 14 residues in the CDR3. Germline V lookup: CDR1 SNHLY, CDR2 FYNNEI.